This record looks at one T cell receptor beta chain sequence and its context. Sequencing was performed with immunoSEQ multiplex PCR; in TCRdb, only in-frame clones are kept and a portion is missing. The sample holds around 2,000,000 clones; 95% are singletons and the top ten take 0.1% to 0.15%. These data originate in a study of shared clonotypes between healthy human individuals. The ends lost 4 bases at V and 0 bases at J; junction bases unmatched: 5. Germline V gene lookup returns CDR1 SGHRS and CDR2 YFSETQ. There are 15 residues in the CDR3. The chain carries TRBV5-1 and TRBJ2-7; 9 nucleotides match TRBD2. The sequence was obtained from a man aged 18-30 years in good health. The specimen sequenced was naive CD4+ T cells sorted from blood. Subset denoted: CD45RA+ positively selected. CDR3 bases: TGCGCCAGCAGCGTAATTAGCGGGAGCTCCTACGAGCAGTACTTC. Translated: CASSVISGSSYEQYF.